The next 29 T cell receptor beta chains were all read from a single sample in a study of blood T cell repertoires in COVID-19. Repertoires were generated with immunoSEQ multiplex PCR, while TCRdb's copy carries only in-frame clones and drops some. This sample has about 180,000 clones, with more than 75% found just once. The sample consisted of peripheral blood. These receptors came from a man between 60 and 70 years old with COVID-19, enrolled during active disease.

CDR3 DNA sequence: TGTGCCAGCAGCCAAGGGGGGGGGTTCCCCTCCTATGGCTACACCTTC. It encodes CASSQGGGFPSYGYTF. The gene calls are TRBV14 and TRBJ1-2, with D perhaps matching TRBD1 (5 bases). Looked up from germline, CDR1 is SGHDN and CDR2 is FVKESK. The CDR3 covers 16 residues. Deletions cut 1 base from V and 4 bases from J, with 16 bases between.

The chain couples TRBV18 to TRBJ2-5; 10 nucleotides align to TRBD1. The CDR3 runs to 16 residues. Germline V gene lookup returns CDR1 KGHSH and CDR2 LQKENI. Germline trimming cut 3 bases from V and 5 bases from J; bases unmatched to any gene: 9. CDR3 in amino acids: CASSPPGQGMGETQYF. The CDR3 DNA reads TGTGCCAGCTCACCGCCGGGACAGGGGATGGGCGAGACCCAGTACTTC.

V is TRBV7-2 and J is TRBJ2-1, with D possibly TRBD2 on 7 matching bases. Germline V gene data show CDR1 as SGHTA and CDR2 as FQGNSA. The CDR3 has 16 residues. The V gene lost 5 bases and the J gene lost 8 bases, with 22 bases spanning the gap. The CDR3 here is CASSTRVGGGLDEQFF. Written as DNA, the CDR3 is TGTGCCAGCAGCACCCGCGTAGGGGGGGGCCTTGATGAGCAGTTCTTC. The full variable domain, its missing parts supplied by reference TRBV7-2 and TRBJ2-1, is GAGVSQSPSNKVTEKGKDVELRCDPISGHTALYWYRQSLGQGLEFLIYFQGNSAPDKSGLPSDRFSAERTGGSVSTLTIQRTQQEDSAVYLCASSTRVGGGLDEQFFGPGTRLTVL.

A few counts support this clone. The chain recombines TRBV15 with TRBJ1-1; D remains ambiguous. In germline, CDR1 is LNHNV, CDR2 YYDKDF (reference sequence). V lost 0 bases to trimming and J lost 11 bases, with 16 bases between them. The CDR3 consists of 14 residues. CDR3 region: CATSRDTPSAFAFF. As DNA, the CDR3 is TGTGCCACCAGCAGAGATACCCCGAGTGCTTTCGCTTTCTTT.

The chain carries TRBV24-1 and TRBJ1-2; D is uncertain. The V gene lost 5 bases and the J gene lost 2 bases, with 5 bases spanning the gap. CDR1 KGHDR and CDR2 SFDVKD come from the germline V gene. The CDR3 runs to 12 residues. The CDR3 nucleotides read TGTGCCACCAGTGCCCAGAACTATGGCTACACCTTC. This codes for CATSAQNYGYTF.

CDR3 DNA: TGTGCCAGCAGCTCGGACAGGGGGCGCTTATACACTGAAGCTTTCTTT. Protein product: CASSSDRGRLYTEAFF. The chain combines TRBV11-3 with TRBJ1-1; 11 nucleotides line up with TRBD1. CDR1 and CDR2 from the germline V gene are SGHNT and YENEEA. The CDR3 sequence is 16 residues long. The trim removed 4 bases at V and 3 bases at J, leaving 7 bases unmatched.

The V call is TRBV28, the J call TRBJ1-2, with a weak D call TRBD1 (6 bases). The germline V gene encodes CDR1 MDHEN and CDR2 SYDVKM. The CDR3 totals 15 residues. V was cut by 6 bases and J by 6 bases, with 20 bases left in between. In nucleotides, the CDR3 is TGTGCCAGCAGAACAACAGGGTTTGATCCCGATGGCTACACCTTC. Encoded protein: CASRTTGFDPDGYTF.

The chain links TRBV7-9 to TRBJ2-3, with 8 bases lining up with TRBD1. Germline trimming cut 3 bases from V and 6 bases from J; bases unmatched to any gene: 8. Germline V gene data show CDR1 as SEHNR and CDR2 as FQNEAQ (reference sequence). The CDR3 runs to 15 residues. As DNA, the CDR3 is TGTGCCAGCAGCTTGTGGACAGGGCATAGGGATACGCAGTATTTT. Translating gives CASSLWTGHRDTQYF.

The chain combines TRBV7-9 with TRBJ1-5; TRBD1 might be the D (6 bases). Germline assignment: CDR1 SEHNR and CDR2 FQNEAQ (reference sequence). V lost 5 bases and J 7 bases, leaving 27 bases between the germline ends. The CDR3 is made up of 18 amino acids. The CDR3 DNA is TGTGCCAGCAGCGCGACGATCCATATAGGGCCAGGGGACCAGCCCCAGCATTTT. Protein product: CASSATIHIGPGDQPQHF. Full variable domain (remainder filled in from reference TRBV7-9 and TRBJ1-5): DTGVSQNPRHKITKRGQNVTFRCDPISEHNRLYWYRQTLGQGPEFLTYFQNEAQLEKSRLLSDRFSAERPKGSFSTLEIQRTEQGDSAMYLCASSATIHIGPGDQPQHFGDGTRLSIL.

The chain combines TRBV7-2 with TRBJ2-6, with D perhaps matching TRBD1 (6 bases). Germline-derived CDR1 and CDR2 are SGHTA and FQGNSA. V lost 4 bases, J lost 2 bases, and 21 bases lay in between. There are 19 residues in the CDR3. The CDR3 is CASSSRPIVQGPGANVLTF. As DNA, the CDR3 is TGTGCCAGCAGCTCTCGACCGATTGTACAGGGCCCTGGGGCCAACGTCCTGACTTTC.

V and J are TRBV19 and TRBJ2-7; tentatively, D is TRBD1 (6 bases). Trimming left V 5 bases short and J 1 base short, with 9 bases between. Germline lookup yields CDR1 LNHDA and CDR2 SQIVND (reference sequence). This CDR3 has 13 amino acids. The CDR3 nucleotides are TGTGCCAGTAGTTTACAGGGATCCTACGAGCAGTACTTC. It is translated as CASSLQGSYEQYF.

This clone was seen only a few times. This chain joins TRBV6-2 or TRBV6-3 and TRBJ2-7; D ambiguous. Trimming left V 3 bases short and J 2 bases short, with 11 bases between. CDR3 length: 14 residues. The germline gives CDR1 MNHEY, CDR2 SVGEGT. CDR3 protein: CASSYPTSTYEQYF. CDR3 bases: TGTGCCAGCAGTTATCCCACAAGTACCTACGAGCAGTACTTC.

The chain carries TRBV18 and TRBJ1-2, with TRBD1 matching 9 bases. This CDR3 region has 15 residues. The V and J ends lost 1 base and 8 bases, in that order; junction bases with no gene match: 8. Per the germline V gene, CDR1 is KGHSH and CDR2 is LQKENI. In DNA form, the CDR3 reads TGTGCCAGCTCACCACTTGGGACAGGGTTTAACGGCTACACCTTC. This translates into CASSPLGTGFNGYTF.

The rearrangement joins TRBV29-1 to TRBJ2-2; D is unclear. V lost 5 bases, J lost 3 bases, and 4 bases lay in between. Germline V gives CDR1 SQVTM, CDR2 ANQGSEA. This CDR3 has 11 amino acids. The CDR3 here is CSVQDTGELFF. The CDR3 nucleotides read TGCAGCGTTCAGGACACCGGGGAGCTGTTTTTT.

The chain couples TRBV7-2 to TRBJ2-1; 8 bases align to TRBD1. The CDR3 length is 15 residues. The trim removed 5 bases at V and 6 bases at J, leaving 9 bases unmatched. Germline assignment: CDR1 SGHTA and CDR2 FQGNSA. CDR3 sequence reads: CASSRGQGVTNEQFF. CDR3 nucleotides: TGTGCCAGCAGCCGCGGACAGGGTGTAACCAATGAGCAGTTCTTC. Drawing the rest from reference TRBV7-2 and TRBJ2-1, the complete variable domain is GAGVSQSPSNKVTEKGKDVELRCDPISGHTALYWYRQSLGQGLEFLIYFQGNSAPDKSGLPSDRFSAERTGGSVSTLTIQRTQQEDSAVYLCASSRGQGVTNEQFFGPGTRLTVL.

The V gene is TRBV5-1, the J gene TRBJ2-2; TRBD2 is a possible D gene (7 bases). Germline lookup yields CDR1 SGHRS and CDR2 YFSETQ. The V end lost 0 bases, the J end lost 4 bases, and 10 bases lay between the germline ends. The length of the CDR3 is 15 residues. CDR3 in amino acids: CASSLEGGATGELFF. The CDR3, as DNA: TGCGCCAGCAGCTTGGAAGGGGGGGCCACCGGGGAGCTGTTTTTT.

Only one count was recorded for this clone. The rearrangement links TRBV21-1 to TRBJ2-5; TRBD2 is taken as the D call from the table, unchecked against the DNA. TRBV21-1 is a pseudogene segment. CDR3 length: 13 amino acids. This CDR3 reads CASSIRRKETQYF. DNA of the CDR3: TGTGCCAGCAGCATAAGGAGGAAAGAGACCCAGTACTTC.

In this sample, this clone turned up a few times. The rearrangement links TRBV7-2 to TRBJ2-2; D unclear. V was trimmed by 3 bases and J by 1 base, leaving 3 bases between them. CDR3 size: 13 residues. Germline assignment: CDR1 SGHTA and CDR2 FQGNSA. The CDR3 loop is CASSFKNTGELFF. The CDR3 DNA reads TGTGCCAGCAGCTTCAAGAACACCGGGGAGCTGTTTTTT.

Written as DNA, the CDR3 is TGTGCCAGTAGTATCCTCCAGTATAGCAATCAGCCCCAGCATTTT. As protein: CASSILQYSNQPQHF. V usage is TRBV19 and J usage is TRBJ1-5; D gene ambiguous. Trimming left V 3 bases short and J 0 bases short, with 9 bases between. CDR1 and CDR2 (germline): LNHDA, SQIVND (reference sequence). This CDR3 is built from 15 residues.

J is TRBJ1-1 and V is TRBV18; TRBD1 aligns across 9 bases. Germline CDR1 KGHSH, CDR2 LQKENI. Losses at the gene ends were 6 bases for V and 4 bases for J; bases not matched to a gene: 6. The CDR3 runs to 14 residues. CDR3 region: CASSLTGGTTEAFF. In DNA form, the CDR3 reads TGTGCCAGCTCTCTTACAGGGGGCACCACTGAAGCTTTCTTT.

The chain combines TRBV15 with TRBJ2-2; unclear D gene. The V end lost 8 bases, the J end lost 0 bases, and 16 bases lay between the germline ends. The CDR3 runs 16 residues. Germline CDR1 reads LNHNV; CDR2 reads YYDKDF (reference sequence). The CDR3 region has the DNA TGTGCCACCGCCAGGCTTGAAACATCGAACACCGGGGAGCTGTTTTTT. Amino acid sequence: CATARLETSNTGELFF.

In regard to this clone: Its ends do not fully match the called genes, so a read error is possible. This chain links TRBV3-1 (or the pseudogene TRBV3-2) with TRBJ1-2, with 7 bases fitting TRBD1. From germline, CDR1 is LGHDT and CDR2 YNNKEL (reference sequence). The CDR3 is 15 amino acids. CDR3 protein: CASSQGLQGTYGYTF. The CDR3 coding sequence is TGTGCCAGCAGTCAAGGCCTACAGGGGACCTATGGCTACACCTTC.

The rearrangement uses TRBV5-4 and TRBJ2-2; no clear D gene. In germline, CDR1 is SGHNT, CDR2 YYREEE (reference sequence). The CDR3 runs to 14 residues. V was trimmed by 0 bases and J by 3 bases, leaving 6 bases between them. CDR3 in amino acids: CASSLEQYTGELFF. CDR3 coding DNA: TGTGCCAGCAGCTTGGAACAGTACACCGGGGAGCTGTTTTTT. The full variable domain, completed using reference TRBV5-4 and TRBJ2-2, is ETGVTQSPTHLIKTRGQQVTLRCSSQSGHNTVSWYQQALGQGPQFIFQYYREEENGRGNFPPRFSGLQFPNYSSELNVNALELDDSALYLCASSLEQYTGELFFGEGSRLTVL.

The chain joins TRBV2 to TRBJ2-2, with a tentative D call TRBD1 (6 bases). The V gene lost 1 base and the J gene lost 4 bases, with 7 bases spanning the gap. This CDR3 is built from 14 residues. Germline CDR1 is SNHLY and CDR2 is FYNNEI. CDR3 sequence (DNA): TGTGCCAGCAGTGAAGACAGGGTCACCGGGGAGCTGTTTTTT. Its protein product is CASSEDRVTGELFF.

The V gene is TRBV19, the J gene TRBJ1-5, with 9 bases fitting TRBD1. Germline V gene lookup returns CDR1 LNHDA and CDR2 SQIVND (reference sequence). Trimming cost V 5 bases and J 1 base; bases outside gene matches: 3. This CDR3 spans 15 amino acids. CDR3 in amino acids: CASSGQGMSNQPQHF. The CDR3 DNA follows: TGTGCCAGTAGTGGACAGGGGATGAGCAATCAGCCCCAGCATTTT.

V usage is TRBV11-3 and J usage is TRBJ1-3, with D perhaps matching TRBD1 (6 bases). V was cut by 4 bases and J by 0 bases, with 25 bases left in between. Germline-derived CDR1 and CDR2 are SGHNT and YENEEA. The CDR3 has 20 amino acids. In nucleotides, the CDR3 is TGTGCCAGCAGCTCATACAGGGCCTCACCCGCCAATTACTCTGGAAACACCATATATTTT. It encodes CASSSYRASPANYSGNTIYF.

In regard to this clone: One junction end disagrees with the germline gene, perhaps due to a read error. The chain links TRBV7-6 to TRBJ1-2; 7 bases match TRBD1. CDR3 length: 13 residues. CDR1 and CDR2 (germline): SGHVS, FNYEAQ. The CDR3 sequence: CASSGRQGLDLYF. CDR3 DNA: TGTGCCAGCAGCGGCCGACAGGGATTGGACCTTTACTTC. Using reference TRBV7-6 and TRBJ1-2 for the parts outside the CDR3, the full variable domain is GAGVSQSPRYKVTKRGQDVALRCDPISGHVSLYWYRQALGQGPEFLTYFNYEAQQDKSGLPNDRFSAERPEGSISTLTIQRTEQRDSAMYRCASSGRQGLDLYFGSGTRLTVV.

V and J are TRBV7-8 and TRBJ2-4; D may be TRBD2 (6 bases). Per germline, CDR1 SGHVS and CDR2 FQNEAQ. This CDR3 is 16 amino acids long. V was trimmed by 5 bases and J by 2 bases, leaving 16 bases between them. CDR3 DNA: TGTGCCAGCAGCCCCCTCCCGGGGGACCCCAAAAACATTCAGTACTTC. Protein product: CASSPLPGDPKNIQYF.

This clone has a handful of counts. The genes are TRBV24-1 and TRBJ1-6, with 7 positions matching TRBD1. The CDR3 is 14 amino acids. Trimming removed 4 bases from V and 7 bases from J; junction bases left unmatched: 3. CDR1 and CDR2 from the germline V gene are KGHDR and SFDVKD. CDR3 protein: CATSEGDRNSPLHF. The CDR3 DNA follows: TGTGCCACCAGTGAGGGGGACAGAAATTCACCCCTCCACTTT.